The T cell receptor (beta chain) described here comes from a study of technical replicates of blood from a few donors. The method was immunoSEQ multiplex PCR; TCRdb's version includes in-frame clones alone and lacks a portion of them. The sample carries under 100,000 clones, approximately 83% recorded once. A few counts support this clone. V lost 3 bases to trimming and J lost 6 bases, with 12 bases between them. CDR1 is ENHRY and CDR2 is SYGVKD in the germline V gene. This CDR3 comprises 15 residues. Material: PBMCs. The chain employs TRBV10-3 and TRBJ1-6; D gene unclear. The receptor's source is a human donor in good health. Some clones in this sample may be carry-over from other donors' samples. This CDR3 reads CAISDGNLGNSPLHF. In nucleotides, the CDR3 is TGTGCCATCAGTGACGGGAATCTAGGTAATTCACCCCTCCACTTT.